Shown below are 25 T cell receptor beta chains from a single sample sequenced in a study of blood T cell repertoires in COVID-19. Clones were read by immunoSEQ multiplex PCR, and TCRdb kept only the in-frame ones, dropping some. The repertoire holds approximately 250,000 clones, with around four fifths as singletons. Source material: peripheral blood. Receptor source: a man in his 60s with acute or convalescent COVID-19.

The genes are TRBV27 and TRBJ2-3; possibly TRBD1 for D (6 bases). The CDR3 consists of 16 residues. Germline lookup yields CDR1 MNHEY and CDR2 SMNVEV (reference sequence). V lost 0 bases and J lost 2, with 12 bases in between. The CDR3 loop reads CASSLSADRYTDTQYF. As DNA, the CDR3 is TGTGCCAGCAGTTTATCGGCGGACAGATACACAGATACGCAGTATTTT.

This clone came up a few times. This chain connects TRBV6-2 or TRBV6-3 to TRBJ2-1; 13 bases fit TRBD2. Per the germline V gene, CDR1 is MNHEY and CDR2 is SVGEGT. This CDR3 region has 18 residues. The V and J ends lost 0 bases and 11 bases, in that order; junction bases with no gene match: 13. CDR3 in amino acids: CASSYSDQWTSGSFKQFF. Here the CDR3 DNA reads TGTGCCAGCAGTTACTCGGATCAGTGGACTAGCGGGAGTTTTAAGCAGTTCTTC.

This chain uses TRBV19 with TRBJ2-7, with D possibly TRBD1 on 5 matching bases. Germline values: CDR1 LNHDA, CDR2 SQIVND (reference sequence). The V end was cut by 3 bases, the J end by 0 bases, with 12 bases between. This CDR3 has 15 residues. The DNA of the CDR3 is TGTGCCAGTAGTATCGACAGCCAGAGCTCCTACGAGCAGTACTTC. As protein: CASSIDSQSSYEQYF.

In this sample, this clone turned up once. The chain carries TRBV19 and TRBJ1-2, with D maybe TRBD1 (5 bases). Germline V gene sequence: CDR1 LNHDA, CDR2 SQIVND (reference sequence). V was shortened by 6 bases and J by 6 bases, with 17 bases between the two germline ends. The CDR3 spans 14 residues. The CDR3 region has the DNA TGTGCCAGTAGACAGGTCGGGGGTTCGGATGGCTACACCTTC. This codes for CASRQVGGSDGYTF.

The chain joins TRBV18 to TRBJ2-3, with TRBD1 as a possible D gene (6 bases). Trimming shortened V by 0 bases and J by 1 base, and 8 bases separated the two germline ends. CDR3 length equals 15 residues. Germline assignment: CDR1 KGHSH and CDR2 LQKENI. The CDR3 region has the DNA TGTGCCAGCTCACCACCGGGGGCTGGCACAGATACGCAGTATTTT. Protein sequence: CASSPPGAGTDTQYF.

CDR3 region: CAWIPGYYNSPLHF. CDR3 nucleotides: TGTGCCTGGATACCAGGATATTATAATTCACCCCTCCACTTT. The chain joins TRBV30 to TRBJ1-6; D not resolved. The ends were cut back, 4 bases at V and 4 bases at J, with 11 bases in the middle. CDR1 and CDR2 from the germline V gene are GTSNPN and SVGIG (reference sequence). The CDR3 runs 14 residues.

The chain employs TRBV27 and TRBJ2-3; maybe TRBD2 (5 bases). CDR3 length equals 13 residues. V lost 3 bases and J lost 5, with 9 bases in between. The germline V gene encodes CDR1 MNHEY and CDR2 SMNVEV (reference sequence). The CDR3 DNA reads as TGTGCCAGCAGTTTCCGGGGTGGAGATACGCAGTATTTT. Protein sequence: CASSFRGGDTQYF.

V gene TRBV27 combines with J gene TRBJ2-1, with D possibly matching TRBD2 (6 bases). The CDR3 spans 15 residues. V gave up 7 bases and J gave up 4 bases, with 17 bases separating them. Germline V gene lookup returns CDR1 MNHEY and CDR2 SMNVEV (reference sequence). The chain's CDR3 is CASTESAGFYNEQFF. The DNA for the CDR3 is TGTGCCAGCACCGAATCAGCGGGTTTTTACAATGAGCAGTTCTTC.

The chain recombines TRBV5-4 with TRBJ2-5; the match to TRBD2 covers 9 bases. The CDR3 spans 16 residues. The V gene end was trimmed by 0 bases and the J gene end by 2 bases; junction bases not matched to a gene: 5. Germline CDR1 SGHNT, CDR2 YYREEE (reference sequence). The CDR3 sequence: CASSLGPAGGQETQYF. The CDR3 bases are TGTGCCAGCAGCTTGGGGCCAGCGGGAGGACAAGAGACCCAGTACTTC.

The rearrangement uses TRBV2 and TRBJ1-6; the match to TRBD1 covers 11 bases. The V segment lost 9 bases and the J segment 13 bases; nucleotides outside the gene matches: 14. CDR1 is SNHLY and CDR2 is FYNNEI in the germline V gene. The CDR3 is 15 amino acids. The CDR3 nucleotides read TGTGCCAGACCTCTTGGGGACAGGGGGTTTTTCCCCCTCCACTTT. Amino acids: CARPLGDRGFFPLHF.

The CDR3 nucleotides are TGTGCCATCACCACAGGGGAGGGGGAGCTGTTTTTT. Encoded protein: CAITTGEGELFF. The chain joins TRBV10-3 to TRBJ2-2; 7 bases map to TRBD1. Germline CDR1 and CDR2: ENHRY and SYGVKD. The length of the CDR3 is 12 residues. V dropped 7 bases and J dropped 8; count of bases not matched to a gene: 4.

V and J are TRBV3-1 (or the pseudogene TRBV3-2) and TRBJ2-6; tentatively, D is TRBD1 (5 bases). CDR1 and CDR2 from the germline V gene are LGHDT and YNNKEL (reference sequence). The length of the CDR3 is 16 residues. The V and J ends lost 4 bases and 3 bases respectively, with 13 bases between them. The CDR3: CASSRGQGLGANVLTF. The CDR3 coding sequence is TGTGCCAGCAGCCGTGGTCAGGGTCTTGGGGCCAACGTCCTGACTTTC.

Concerning this clone itself: A junction end diverges from the germline sequence, so it may reflect a read error. CDR3 sequence reads: CASSQGLLVKDF. As DNA, the CDR3 is TGTGCCAGCAGCCAGGGACTATTAGTGAAGGACTTC. The V gene is TRBV7-9, the J gene TRBJ2-4; TRBD2 aligns across 7 bases. The length of the CDR3 is 12 residues. Germline lookup yields CDR1 SEHNR and CDR2 FQNEAQ (reference sequence).

The chain carries TRBV29-1 and TRBJ2-3, with 7 bases aligning to TRBD1. The CDR3 extends over 16 amino acids. V dropped 0 bases and J dropped 1; count of bases not matched to a gene: 7. Germline lookup yields CDR1 SQVTM and CDR2 ANQGSEA. The CDR3 DNA is TGCAGCGTTGAAGAAGGGACAGCATCCCGCACAGATACGCAGTATTTT. Translating it yields CSVEEGTASRTDTQYF.

Ten or more counts support this clone. The chain has TRBV9 and TRBJ1-1, with D tentatively TRBD1 (5 bases). Between the trimmed V and J ends, which lost 4 bases and 5 bases, there was a span of 15 bases. This CDR3 contains 14 residues. Germline-derived CDR1 and CDR2 are SGDLS and YYNGEE. The chain's CDR3 is CASSPSAGGTEAFF. CDR3 nucleotides: TGTGCCAGCAGCCCATCGGCCGGGGGAACTGAAGCTTTCTTT.

The chain links TRBV6-4 to TRBJ2-2; D gene uncertain. The ends were cut back, 6 bases at V and 0 bases at J, with 8 bases in the middle. Germline assignment: CDR1 MRHNA and CDR2 SNTAGT. The CDR3 has 14 amino acids. This chain's CDR3 is CASSTAANTGELFF. DNA for the CDR3: TGTGCCAGCAGCACAGCCGCGAACACCGGGGAGCTGTTTTTT.

There are a few counts of this clone. The chain links TRBV5-1 to TRBJ2-7, with D possibly matching TRBD1 (6 bases). Trimming removed 0 bases from V and 3 bases from J, with 7 bases in between. Germline V gene data show CDR1 as SGHRS and CDR2 as YFSETQ. This CDR3 has 13 residues. CDR3 nucleotide sequence: TGCGCCAGCAGCTTGGGGGACAACTACGAGCAGTACTTC. This codes for CASSLGDNYEQYF. Together with reference TRBV5-1 and TRBJ2-7, the CDR3 gives the full variable domain: KAGVTQTPRYLIKTRGQQVTLSCSPISGHRSVSWYQQTPGQGLQFLFEYFSETQRNKGNFPGRFSGRQFSNSRSEMNVSTLELGDSALYLCASSLGDNYEQYFGPGTRLTVT.

V usage is TRBV19 and J usage is TRBJ1-2, with TRBD1 matching 7 bases. Trimming took 3 bases from V and 2 from J; bases not matched to a gene: 6. This CDR3 spans 15 amino acids. Germline V gives CDR1 LNHDA, CDR2 SQIVND (reference sequence). The CDR3, as DNA: TGTGCCAGTAGTATGGAGGGGGCCCTGAACTATGGCTACACCTTC. Its protein is CASSMEGALNYGYTF.

V gene TRBV14 combines with J gene TRBJ2-5; TRBD1 might be the D (5 bases). The ends were cut back, 3 bases at V and 5 bases at J, with 13 bases in the middle. This CDR3 region has 14 residues. Germline CDR1 SGHDN, CDR2 FVKESK. This chain's CDR3 is CASSQTVPGETQYF. Written as DNA, the CDR3 is TGTGCCAGCAGCCAGACAGTTCCCGGGGAGACCCAGTACTTC.

The chain uses TRBV30 and TRBJ1-1; possible D gene TRBD1, 5 bases. CDR3 size: 15 residues. V was trimmed by 1 base and J by 4 bases, leaving 16 bases between them. Germline-derived CDR1 and CDR2 are GTSNPN and SVGIG (reference sequence). The CDR3 nucleotides read TGTGCCTGGAGTGCGGCGAGGGGAGGCGCCACTGAAGCTTTCTTT. This encodes CAWSAARGGATEAFF.

This chain joins TRBV20-1 and TRBJ1-1; 9 bases align to TRBD1. Germline CDR1 is DFQATT and CDR2 is SNEGSKA (reference sequence). The CDR3 covers 14 residues. Trimming removed 3 bases from V and 7 bases from J; junction bases left unmatched: 9. CDR3 protein: CSASRYRGRSEAFF. CDR3 nucleotides: TGCAGTGCTAGTCGGTACAGGGGGCGGAGTGAAGCTTTCTTT.

A remark on this clone: The same CDR3 also results from other DNA sequences found in this sample. The V and J genes are TRBV20-1 and TRBJ2-7; 8 nucleotides line up with TRBD2. V lost 4 bases to trimming and J lost 5 bases; unmatched junction nucleotides: 1. The germline CDR1 and CDR2 sequences are DFQATT and SNEGSKA (reference sequence). CDR3 length: 11 residues. In DNA, the CDR3 is TGCAGTGCTACTAGCGGGCACGAGCAGTACTTC. Translated, it gives CSATSGHEQYF.

The chain couples TRBV18 to TRBJ2-1, with D tentatively TRBD1 (6 bases). V lost 3 bases to trimming and J lost 3 bases, with 12 bases between them. CDR3 length equals 15 residues. Germline V CDR1 and CDR2: KGHSH, LQKENI. In nucleotides, the CDR3 is TGTGCCAGCTCACCTCTGCCAGGGGTCTACAATGAGCAGTTCTTC. It specifies CASSPLPGVYNEQFF.

The chain employs TRBV28 and TRBJ1-2, with unresolved D. CDR3 length: 17 residues. Trimming took off 5 bases at V and 7 bases at J, with 26 bases between the two ends. The germline V gene has CDR1 MDHEN and CDR2 SYDVKM. CDR3 residues: CASSTATALSITGGYTF. CDR3 DNA: TGTGCCAGCAGTACCGCAACCGCCCTAAGTATAACCGGTGGCTACACCTTC.

The chain has TRBV10-2 and TRBJ1-1, with 10 bases aligning to TRBD1. V was clipped by 1 base and J by 0 bases; unmatched bases: 11. Germline CDR1 is WSHSY and CDR2 is SAAADI. The CDR3 totals 19 residues. In DNA, the CDR3 is TGCGCCAGCAGTGAGTTGGGACAGGGGACGACCCGGTTGAACACTGAAGCTTTCTTT. This codes for CASSELGQGTTRLNTEAFF.